This T cell receptor (beta chain) was sequenced for a study of CD8+ T cells in alopecia areata. Study observations and caveats: Unlike in mice, where it was clearer, TCR sharing across patients was less clear, possibly HLA-related. Scalp sample data also include resident alphabeta T cells from normal skin. An increase in clonality over normal scalp was evident in lesional scalp, especially alopecia totalis/universalis.

Points on this clone: The target antigen is unknown.

The CDR3 runs to 15 residues. Germline V gives CDR1 MNHEY, CDR2 SVGAGI. The V end was cut by 0 bases, the J end by 5 bases, with 13 bases between. Following extraction, RNA underwent reverse transcription to cDNA, which served as the sequencing template. Libraries were prepared by immunoSEQ multiplex PCR; TCRdb keeps only in-frame clonotypes and omits some of them. The table has some 4,000 clones, approximately 70% seen once. The sequence came from a human donor in good health. The rearrangement joins TRBV6-5 to TRBJ2-5; the D is unclear. The source material was skin. CDR3: CASSYSIYGRETQYF. The CDR3 DNA follows: TGTGCCAGCAGTTACTCGATCTACGGCCGGGAGACCCAGTACTTC.